These 5 T cell receptor beta chains were all obtained from the same sample, sequenced in a study of tumor and adjacent non-tumor tissue in lung cancer (dated by TCRdb to 2017 to 2018). Libraries were prepared through multiplex PCR. Instrument used: Illumina HiSeq 2500. TCRbeta libraries were constructed through three rounds of nested PCR with primers (Table S4) according to protocols modified from ARM-PCR. TCRdb reran the public reads through fastp at Q25 and MiXCR, keeping productive beta chains. For every CDR3 protein sequence, its rows merge into one entry that carries the most common genes and DNA. A total of about 120,000 distinct CDR3 sequences appear in this sample, around 82% of them only once. The top ten constitute 20% to 25% of the sample. RNA was extracted from bulk unsorted tissue and checked for quality with a NanoDrop ND-1000 and an Agilent 2100. The material sequenced was lung tumor tissue. The receptors shown here come from a man aged 70 or older with non-small cell lung cancer.

This clonotype was seen at least ten times. The J gene is TRBJ2-3, the V gene TRBV2; 10 bases agree with TRBD2. CDR3 length equals 14 residues. The germline V gene has CDR1 SNHLY and CDR2 FYNNEI. Germline trimming cut 7 bases from V and 0 bases from J; bases unmatched to any gene: 1. CDR3 nucleotide sequence: TGTGCCAGCAAGCGGGGGGGTAGCACAGATACGCAGTATTTT. Translation: CASKRGGSTDTQYF.

By share, this clonotype ranks as medium-sized. The V call is TRBV10-2, the J call TRBJ2-2; no definite D call. Trimming pared 3 bases from V and 4 bases from J, leaving 0 bases between. This CDR3 comprises 11 residues. The germline V gene encodes CDR1 WSHSY and CDR2 SAAADI. CDR3 nucleotides: TGCGCCAGCAGTGACACCGGGGAGCTGTTTTTT. It encodes CASSDTGELFF.

Comment on this clonotype: Sequence at one end of the junction differs from germline and may be a read error. The chain uses TRBV6-5 and TRBJ1-1, with no clear D. In germline, CDR1 is MNHEY, CDR2 SVGAGI. The CDR3 runs to 14 residues. CDR3 DNA: TGTGACAGCAGTTACTCCTGGGGAAGCACTGAAGATTTCTTT. It specifies CDSSYSWGSTEDFF.

In this sample, this clonotype turned up once. An end of the junction does not agree with germline; a read error may underlie this. This chain connects TRBV28 to TRBJ2-7; 8 bases match TRBD2. Germline V gene sequence: CDR1 MDHEN, CDR2 SYDVKM. The CDR3 is made up of 15 amino acids. The CDR3 here is CVSSLWVGRAYEQYF. DNA of the CDR3: TGTGTCAGCAGTTTATGGGTCGGGAGGGCCTACGAGCAGTACTTC. The complete variable domain, with remaining parts taken from reference TRBV28 and TRBJ2-7, reads DVKVTQSSRYLVKRTGEKVFLECVQDMDHENMFWYRQDPGLGLRLIYFSYDVKMKEKGDIPEGYSVSREKKERFSLILESASTNQTSMYLCVSSLWVGRAYEQYFGPGTRLTVT.

The table lists this clonotype with many counts. V usage is TRBV10-3 and J usage is TRBJ2-7; D is undetermined. Trimming removed 3 bases from V and 5 bases from J, with 11 bases in between. Germline V lookup: CDR1 ENHRY, CDR2 SYGVKD. This CDR3 contains 13 residues. This chain's CDR3 is CAISDGQVDEQYF. The CDR3 DNA reads as TGTGCCATCAGTGATGGTCAGGTGGACGAGCAGTACTTC.